Below are 24 T cell receptor beta chains sequenced from a single sample in a study of cytomegalovirus exposure and HLA in healthy donors. Sequencing used immunoSEQ multiplex PCR; TCRdb keeps in-frame clones, though not all of them. The sample yields about 120,000 clones, over 75% seen once. Sample: PBMCs. All receptors come from a woman younger than 45 in good health and CMV-seronegative.

V and J are TRBV6-5 and TRBJ1-1; 7 bases are shared with TRBD1. There are 13 residues in the CDR3. Germline CDR1 is MNHEY and CDR2 is SVGAGI. V lost 9 bases and J lost 1; bases outside the gene matches: 5. CDR3 in DNA: TGTGCCAGTACACAGGGGCGGAACACTGAAGCTTTCTTT. Its protein product is CASTQGRNTEAFF.

The gene calls are TRBV25-1 and TRBJ2-3; D is possibly TRBD2 (6 bases). The CDR3 length is 13 residues. Germline CDR1 is MGHDK and CDR2 is SYGVNS. Trimming shortened V by 1 base and J by 6 bases, and 8 bases separated the two germline ends. CDR3 amino acids: CASSEWGEDTQYF. DNA for the CDR3: TGTGCCAGCAGTGAATGGGGGGAGGATACGCAGTATTTT.

This clone is labeled medium-sized. Other DNA sequences in the same sample also yield this CDR3. The rearrangement links TRBV20-1 to TRBJ1-2, with a tentative D call TRBD1 (6 bases). CDR3 size: 11 residues. The germline V and J ends were trimmed by 4 bases and 7 bases, with 10 bases remaining between them. Germline CDR1 reads DFQATT; CDR2 reads SNEGSKA (reference sequence). CDR3 bases: TGCAGTGCTACAGGGGTAGGTGGCTACACCTTC. Protein product: CSATGVGGYTF.

The chain employs TRBV5-6 and TRBJ2-7; unclear D gene. Germline V gene sequence: CDR1 SGHDT, CDR2 YYEEEE. CDR3 length equals 12 residues. The ends were cut back, 3 bases at V and 7 bases at J, with 11 bases in the middle. This CDR3 reads CASSSLSREQYF. The CDR3 DNA reads TGTGCCAGCAGCTCGCTTTCGAGGGAGCAGTACTTC.

The chain links TRBV4-1 to TRBJ2-1; D is possibly TRBD2 (6 bases). The ends were cut back, 0 bases at V and 4 bases at J, with 16 bases in the middle. The CDR3 covers 17 residues. CDR1 MGHRA and CDR2 YSYEKL come from the germline V gene. The CDR3 nucleotides are TGCGCCAGCAGCCAAGATGGGGGATTAGCGGAATACAATGAGCAGTTCTTC. It is translated as CASSQDGGLAEYNEQFF.

The rearrangement joins TRBV10-3 to TRBJ1-5, with 7 bases aligning to TRBD1. The V segment lost 2 bases and the J segment 7 bases; nucleotides outside the gene matches: 5. Germline loops: CDR1 ENHRY, CDR2 SYGVKD. The CDR3 has 14 residues. CDR3 region: CAISERGRGQPQHF. In nucleotides, the CDR3 is TGTGCCATCAGTGAGAGGGGGCGCGGGCAGCCCCAGCATTTT.

This chain uses TRBV4-1 with TRBJ1-4, with D possibly matching TRBD1 (6 bases). CDR1 and CDR2 (germline): MGHRA, YSYEKL. The CDR3 is 15 residues long. Trimming took 1 base from V and 3 from J, leaving 9 bases between them. CDR3 bases: TGCGCCAGCAGCCAAGCCGGACAGCCTAATGAAAAACTGTTTTTT. Translation gives CASSQAGQPNEKLFF.

CDR3 sequence reads: CASSLGIGGNTQYF. The CDR3 coding sequence is TGTGCCAGCAGCTTGGGGATAGGGGGAAATACGCAGTATTTT. The chain links TRBV7-2 to TRBJ2-3, with D perhaps TRBD1 (6 bases). V was pared by 3 bases and J by 7 bases, with 14 bases between. The germline V gene encodes CDR1 SGHTA and CDR2 FQGNSA. This CDR3 has 14 residues.

The chain links TRBV5-1 to TRBJ2-3, with 9 bases lining up with TRBD2. Germline V gives CDR1 SGHRS, CDR2 YFSETQ. The CDR3 is 14 residues long. The V gene end was trimmed by 5 bases and the J gene end by 3 bases; junction bases not matched to a gene: 4. Here the CDR3 reads CASSSGGGTDTQYF. The CDR3 nucleotides are TGCGCCAGCAGTAGCGGGGGAGGTACAGATACGCAGTATTTT.

This sequence joins TRBV4-3 and TRBJ2-3; no firm D call. Germline V gene lookup returns CDR1 LGHNA and CDR2 YSLEER. V shed 0 bases and J shed 3 bases, with 16 bases lying between them. The CDR3 contains 17 residues. CDR3 in DNA: TGCGCCAGCAGCCAAGATCGCTTTAGCCGTGGGACAGATACGCAGTATTTT. Protein: CASSQDRFSRGTDTQYF.

V is TRBV6-1 and J is TRBJ2-2; TRBD2 matches at 7 bases. CDR1 MNHNS and CDR2 SASEGT come from the germline V gene. Trimming removed 7 bases from V and 2 bases from J; junction bases left unmatched: 4. The CDR3 sequence is 14 residues long. The CDR3: CASILAVNTGELFF. The DNA for the CDR3 is TGTGCCAGCATCCTAGCGGTTAACACCGGGGAGCTGTTTTTT.

The chain has TRBV30 and TRBJ2-2, with D hard to call. Trimming took off 5 bases at V and 0 bases at J, with 10 bases between the two ends. CDR1 is GTSNPN, CDR2 SVGIG, per germline (reference sequence). The CDR3 totals 14 residues. The CDR3 DNA is TGTGCCTGGTACTCTGTCGCGAACACCGGGGAGCTGTTTTTT. Translating it yields CAWYSVANTGELFF.

V usage is TRBV19 and J usage is TRBJ1-2; D unclear. Germline assignment: CDR1 LNHDA and CDR2 SQIVND (reference sequence). Trimming removed 9 bases from V and 4 bases from J, with 9 bases in between. The CDR3 has 11 residues. CDR3 DNA: TGTGCCAGCACAGATTCCTATGGCTACACCTTC. Its protein product is CASTDSYGYTF.

The chain has TRBV29-1 and TRBJ1-4, with no clear D. In germline, CDR1 is SQVTM, CDR2 ANQGSEA. The CDR3 spans 12 residues. Trimming pared 3 bases from V and 8 bases from J, leaving 10 bases between. CDR3 coding DNA: TGCAGCGTTGATAGCGGACGGGAAAAACTGTTTTTT. Its translation: CSVDSGREKLFF.

This chain joins TRBV6-5 and TRBJ2-3; unclear D gene. Germline loops: CDR1 MNHEY, CDR2 SVGAGI. The CDR3 totals 15 residues. Trimming removed 7 bases from V and 0 bases from J, with 14 bases in between. Written as DNA, the CDR3 is TGTGCCAGCACCCCGGGTTTGACTAGCACAGATACGCAGTATTTT. This gives the protein CASTPGLTSTDTQYF.

The rearrangement links TRBV6-1 to TRBJ1-2, with TRBD1 matching 11 bases. Germline loops: CDR1 MNHNS, CDR2 SASEGT. The trim removed 6 bases at V and 6 bases at J, leaving 9 bases unmatched. The CDR3 loop spans 15 amino acids. The CDR3 loop reads CASRVTDRGLDGYTF. The CDR3 DNA follows: TGTGCCAGCAGGGTGACGGACAGGGGGCTTGATGGCTACACCTTC.

The V call is TRBV30, the J call TRBJ1-2, with 11 bases identical to TRBD1. Trimming at V came to 4 bases and at J to 2 bases, leaving 6 bases not matched to a gene. Germline-derived CDR1 and CDR2 are GTSNPN and SVGIG (reference sequence). The CDR3 consists of 15 residues. The CDR3 sequence: CAWTGQGGGNYGYTF. DNA for the CDR3: TGTGCCTGGACGGGACAGGGGGGTGGGAACTATGGCTACACCTTC.

The chain uses TRBV6-1 and TRBJ2-2; 11 positions agree with TRBD1. The ends lost 6 bases at V and 6 bases at J; junction bases unmatched: 0. The germline gives CDR1 MNHNS, CDR2 SASEGT. CDR3 length: 13 residues. CDR3 amino acids: CASRGQGAGELFF. In nucleotides, the CDR3 is TGTGCCAGCAGGGGACAGGGGGCCGGGGAGCTGTTTTTT.

This clone was counted once. The chain recombines TRBV10-2 with TRBJ1-2; D is possibly TRBD1 (6 bases). The V end was cut by 1 base, the J end by 0 bases, with 12 bases between. The germline CDR1 and CDR2 sequences are WSHSY and SAAADI. The CDR3 totals 16 residues. The CDR3 region is CASSEWVDRTNYGYTF. The CDR3 DNA sequence: TGCGCCAGCAGTGAGTGGGTGGACAGAACTAACTATGGCTACACCTTC.

The J gene is TRBJ2-2, the V gene TRBV9; D remains ambiguous. The V end lost 0 bases, the J end lost 7 bases, and 7 bases lay between the germline ends. Germline V gene lookup returns CDR1 SGDLS and CDR2 YYNGEE. The CDR3 has 13 residues. The CDR3 DNA is TGTGCCAGCAGCGTAGCTGGGCGCGGGGAGCTGTTTTTT. This codes for CASSVAGRGELFF. Full variable domain (missing parts from reference TRBV9 and TRBJ2-2): DSGVTQTPKHLITATGQRVTLRCSPRSGDLSVYWYQQSLDQGLQFLIQYYNGEERAKGNILERFSAQQFPDLHSELNLSSLELGDSALYFCASSVAGRGELFFGEGSRLTVL.

CDR3 DNA: TGTGCCAGCTCTCCCGGACAGGGCCTTACAGATACGCAGTATTTT. Its translation is CASSPGQGLTDTQYF. V is TRBV18 and J is TRBJ2-3, with 8 positions matching TRBD1. The CDR3 totals 15 residues. In germline, CDR1 is KGHSH, CDR2 LQKENI. V shed 6 bases, J shed 3 bases, and the junction held 8 bases outside the gene matches.

This clone turned up a few times. CDR3 sequence (DNA): TGCGCCAGCAGCCGACCGTTGGGACAGGGCACTGAAGCTTTCTTT. This gives the protein CASSRPLGQGTEAFF. The chain has TRBV4-3 and TRBJ1-1; 9 bases are a match to TRBD1. Losses at the gene ends were 4 bases for V and 4 bases for J; bases not matched to a gene: 7. The germline V gene has CDR1 LGHNA and CDR2 YSLEER. The CDR3 is 15 amino acids.

The chain carries TRBV6-6 and TRBJ2-3; D is perhaps TRBD2 (6 bases). CDR1 is MNHNY, CDR2 SVGAGI, per germline (reference sequence). V was clipped by 7 bases and J by 2 bases, with 16 bases between them. The CDR3 runs 15 residues. CDR3 residues: CASTQRGGNTDTQYF. The DNA for the CDR3 is TGTGCCAGCACTCAAAGGGGAGGAAACACAGATACGCAGTATTTT.

V is TRBV18 and J is TRBJ1-3; D ambiguous. This CDR3 region has 15 residues. Germline CDR1 KGHSH, CDR2 LQKENI. With 3 bases removed from V and 0 bases from J, the gap between germline ends came to 9 bases. DNA for the CDR3: TGTGCCAGCTCACCCGAGTATAGCTCTGGAAACACCATATATTTT. Its protein is CASSPEYSSGNTIYF. The variable domain in full, with the rest retrieved from reference TRBV18 and TRBJ1-3, is NAGVMQNPRHLVRRRGQEARLRCSPMKGHSHVYWYRQLPEEGLKFMVYLQKENIIDESGMPKERFSAEFPKEGPSILRIQQVVRGDSAAYFCASSPEYSSGNTIYFGEGSWLTVV.